Each of the 12 T cell receptor beta chains below was sequenced from the same sample in a study of cytomegalovirus exposure and HLA in healthy donors. PCR was performed using 60 Vbeta and 13 Jbeta primers. Assay used: immunoSEQ multiplex PCR; TCRdb lists only in-frame clones, some missing. The sample contains some 67,000 clones, 75% of which appear only once. Sample: PBMCs. The receptors here all came from a man in his fifties or sixties in good health and CMV-seropositive.

This chain joins TRBV11-3 and TRBJ2-3; 9 bases line up with TRBD1. The germline V gene encodes CDR1 SGHNT and CDR2 YENEEA. The CDR3 runs to 15 residues. V was pared by 3 bases and J by 5 bases, with 6 bases of the junction left unmatched. CDR3 amino acids: CASSFGGQGEDTQYF. The DNA of the CDR3 is TGTGCCAGCAGCTTTGGGGGACAGGGAGAAGATACGCAGTATTTT.

V usage is TRBV5-6 and J usage is TRBJ1-2; the match to TRBD1 covers 9 bases. V trimming: 3 bases; J trimming: 8 bases; junction bases outside the gene matches: 5. The CDR3 loop spans 13 amino acids. Germline V gene sequence: CDR1 SGHDT, CDR2 YYEEEE. The CDR3 coding sequence is TGTGCCAGCAGCTGGGACAGGGAGAGAGGCTACACCTTC. Translation: CASSWDRERGYTF.

The rearrangement joins TRBV18 to TRBJ2-3; possibly TRBD2 for D (5 bases). Germline V lookup: CDR1 KGHSH, CDR2 LQKENI. This CDR3 comprises 14 residues. The ends were cut back, 6 bases at V and 6 bases at J, with 16 bases in the middle. This CDR3 is CASSLGNRADTQYF. In DNA form, the CDR3 reads TGTGCCAGCTCTCTCGGGAATAGGGCTGATACGCAGTATTTT.

CDR3 sequence (DNA): TGTGCCACCCGGACAGGGGGCGATTACGAGCAGTACTTC. It codes for CATRTGGDYEQYF. The chain uses TRBV10-3 and TRBJ2-7; 11 bases match TRBD1. Per the germline V gene, CDR1 is ENHRY and CDR2 is SYGVKD. V lost 10 bases to trimming and J lost 4 bases; unmatched junction nucleotides: 6. The CDR3 loop spans 13 amino acids.

The chain has TRBV5-1 and TRBJ2-7, with 10 bases lining up with TRBD1. The V gene end was trimmed by 0 bases and the J gene end by 5 bases; junction bases not matched to a gene: 8. This CDR3 contains 16 residues. Germline V gives CDR1 SGHRS, CDR2 YFSETQ. CDR3 sequence (DNA): TGCGCCAGCAGCTTGGCCCTGGGGACAGGGGTTCACGAGCAGTACTTC. Protein sequence: CASSLALGTGVHEQYF.

The chain uses TRBV7-2 and TRBJ1-1, with 7 bases identical to TRBD1. The trim removed 1 base at V and 7 bases at J, leaving 3 bases unmatched. Germline V gives CDR1 SGHTA, CDR2 FQGNSA. The CDR3 runs to 13 residues. The CDR3 loop reads CASSLVGQVEAFF. DNA of the CDR3: TGTGCCAGCAGCTTAGTAGGACAGGTTGAAGCTTTCTTT. Full variable domain (remainder filled in from reference TRBV7-2 and TRBJ1-1): GAGVSQSPSNKVTEKGKDVELRCDPISGHTALYWYRQSLGQGLEFLIYFQGNSAPDKSGLPSDRFSAERTGGSVSTLTIQRTQQEDSAVYLCASSLVGQVEAFFGQGTRLTVV.

The chain recombines TRBV28 with TRBJ1-2, with D perhaps TRBD1 (5 bases). This CDR3 contains 13 residues. V gave up 6 bases and J gave up 7 bases, with 15 bases separating them. Germline V gene sequence: CDR1 MDHEN, CDR2 SYDVKM. The CDR3 is CASSQGFLAGYTF. Written as DNA, the CDR3 is TGTGCCAGCAGCCAGGGATTTTTGGCTGGCTACACCTTC.

The chain links TRBV11-3 to TRBJ1-6; 7 bases line up with TRBD1. This CDR3 contains 13 residues. V gave up 5 bases and J gave up 10 bases; unmatched junction bases: 5. In germline, CDR1 is SGHNT, CDR2 YENEEA. As DNA, the CDR3 is TGTGCCAGCAGCCGTGACAGGGACTCACCCCTCCACTTT. The encoded protein is CASSRDRDSPLHF.

The V gene is TRBV6-1, the J gene TRBJ1-2; D is ambiguous. The CDR3 sequence is 13 residues long. Germline-derived CDR1 and CDR2 are MNHNS and SASEGT. V was clipped by 3 bases and J by 1 base, with 6 bases between them. Written as DNA, the CDR3 is TGTGCCAGCAGTGATCGAGATAACTATGGCTACACCTTC. Protein product: CASSDRDNYGYTF.

The rearrangement links TRBV9 to TRBJ1-1; TRBD1 agrees at 7 bases. V was clipped by 3 bases and J by 7 bases; unmatched bases: 15. From germline, CDR1 is SGDLS and CDR2 YYNGEE. The CDR3 is made up of 16 amino acids. CDR3 in DNA: TGTGCCAGCAGCGCCAGCACGGGACAGACGGTCCTTGAAGCTTTCTTT. This codes for CASSASTGQTVLEAFF.

V gene TRBV11-2 combines with J gene TRBJ2-5; D unresolved. The CDR3 has 11 amino acids. In germline, CDR1 is SGHAT, CDR2 FQNNGV. Trimming cost V 6 bases and J 2 bases, with 4 bases left between them. The CDR3 is CASSPQETQYF. DNA of the CDR3: TGTGCCAGCAGTCCTCAAGAGACCCAGTACTTC.

This clone was found a few times. This chain links TRBV13 with TRBJ1-6, with TRBD1 matching 9 bases. CDR3 length equals 15 residues. V was pared by 5 bases and J by 7 bases, with 6 bases of the junction left unmatched. CDR1 and CDR2 (germline): PRHDT, FYEKMQ (reference sequence). The CDR3 DNA follows: TGTGCCAGCAGCATCAGACAGGGGGAAAATTCACCCCTCCACTTT. It is translated as CASSIRQGENSPLHF.